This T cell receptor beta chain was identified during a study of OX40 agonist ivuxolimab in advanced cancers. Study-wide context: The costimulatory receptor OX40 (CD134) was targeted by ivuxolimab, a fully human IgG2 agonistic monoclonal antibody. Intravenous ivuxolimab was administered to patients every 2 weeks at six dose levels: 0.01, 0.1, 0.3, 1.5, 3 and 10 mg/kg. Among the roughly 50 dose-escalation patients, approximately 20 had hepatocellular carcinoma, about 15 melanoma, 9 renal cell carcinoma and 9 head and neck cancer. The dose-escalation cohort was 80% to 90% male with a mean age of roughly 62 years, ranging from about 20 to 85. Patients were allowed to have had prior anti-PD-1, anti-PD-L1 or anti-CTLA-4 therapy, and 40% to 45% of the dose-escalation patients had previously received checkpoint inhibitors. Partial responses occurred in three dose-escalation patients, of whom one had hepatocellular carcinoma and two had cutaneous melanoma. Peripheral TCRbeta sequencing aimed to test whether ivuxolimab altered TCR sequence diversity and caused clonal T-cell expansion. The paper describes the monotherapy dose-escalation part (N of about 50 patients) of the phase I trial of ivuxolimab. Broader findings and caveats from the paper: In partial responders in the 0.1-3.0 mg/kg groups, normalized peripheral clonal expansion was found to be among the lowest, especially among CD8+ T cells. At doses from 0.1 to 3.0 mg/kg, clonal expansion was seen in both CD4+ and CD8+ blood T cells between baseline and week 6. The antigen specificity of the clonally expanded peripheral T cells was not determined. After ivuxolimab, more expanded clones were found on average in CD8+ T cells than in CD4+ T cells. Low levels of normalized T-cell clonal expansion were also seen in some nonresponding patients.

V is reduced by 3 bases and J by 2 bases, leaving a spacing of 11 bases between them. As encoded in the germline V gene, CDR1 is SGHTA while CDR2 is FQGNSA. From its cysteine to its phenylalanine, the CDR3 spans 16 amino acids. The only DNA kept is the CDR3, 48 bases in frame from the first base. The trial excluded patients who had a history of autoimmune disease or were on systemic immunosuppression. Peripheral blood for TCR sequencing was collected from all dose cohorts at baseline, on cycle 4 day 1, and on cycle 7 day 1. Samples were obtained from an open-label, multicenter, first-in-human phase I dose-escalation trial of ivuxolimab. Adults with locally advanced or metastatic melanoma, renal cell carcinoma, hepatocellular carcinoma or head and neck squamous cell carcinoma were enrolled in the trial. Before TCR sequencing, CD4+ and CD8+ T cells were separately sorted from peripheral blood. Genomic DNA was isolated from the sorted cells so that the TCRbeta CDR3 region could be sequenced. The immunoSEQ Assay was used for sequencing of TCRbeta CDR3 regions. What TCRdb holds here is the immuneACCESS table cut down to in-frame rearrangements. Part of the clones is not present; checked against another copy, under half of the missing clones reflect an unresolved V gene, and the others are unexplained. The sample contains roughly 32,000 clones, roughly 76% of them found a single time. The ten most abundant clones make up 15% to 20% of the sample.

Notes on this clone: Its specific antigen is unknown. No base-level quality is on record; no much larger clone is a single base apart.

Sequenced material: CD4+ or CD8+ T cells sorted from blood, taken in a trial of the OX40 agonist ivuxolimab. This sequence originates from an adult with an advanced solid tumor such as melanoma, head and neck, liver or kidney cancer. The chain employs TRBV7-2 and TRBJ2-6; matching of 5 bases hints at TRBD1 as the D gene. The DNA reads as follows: TGTGCCAGCAGCTTGGCAGGGCTAGCTGGGGCCAACGTCCTGACTTTC. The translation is CASSLAGLAGANVLTF.